These 24 T cell receptor beta chains were sequenced from one sample in a study of T cells in Graves' hyperthyroidism and ophthalmopathy. Amplification of TCR beta CDR3 regions was performed using RNA transcripts as template. First-round RT-PCR of the TCR CDR3 relied on the HTBI primer set. A single record per CDR3 protein comes from TCRdb applying MiXCR to the multiplex PCR reads. The data show 490,000 or so distinct CDR3 sequences, about 45% seen once. The sample taken for sequencing was peripheral blood or thyroid tissue (not recorded which). Source of these receptors: an adult woman with Graves' disease, either hyperthyroidism or ophthalmopathy (not recorded which).

This clonotype was detected ten times or more. This rearrangement joins TRBV9 to TRBJ1-5; the D gene is possibly TRBD1 (6 bases). The CDR3 has 16 residues. CDR1 is SGDLS, CDR2 YYNGEE, per germline. V was cut by 0 bases and J by 5 bases, with 15 bases left in between. CDR3 protein: CASSVGGGAPDQPQHF. DNA of the CDR3: TGTGCCAGCAGCGTAGGGGGGGGGGCGCCGGATCAGCCCCAGCATTTT. Together with reference TRBV9 and TRBJ1-5, the CDR3 gives the full variable domain: DSGVTQTPKHLITATGQRVTLRCSPRSGDLSVYWYQQSLDQGLQFLIQYYNGEERAKGNILERFSAQQFPDLHSELNLSSLELGDSALYFCASSVGGGAPDQPQHFGDGTRLSIL.

The chain is built from TRBV15 and TRBJ1-4, with D possibly TRBD1 on 6 matching bases. Germline loops: CDR1 LNHNV, CDR2 YYDKDF (reference sequence). V was shortened by 3 bases and J by 8 bases, with 13 bases between the two germline ends. CDR3 length: 14 residues. CDR3 protein: CATSSLMGAEKLFF. CDR3 nucleotides: TGTGCCACCAGCAGCCTCATGGGGGCGGAAAAACTGTTTTTT.

This clonotype was seen a handful of times. This chain connects TRBV7-9 to TRBJ1-6; 9 bases are a match to TRBD1. The V gene end was trimmed by 5 bases and the J gene end by 6 bases; junction bases not matched to a gene: 5. Looked up from germline, CDR1 is SEHNR and CDR2 is FQNEAQ (reference sequence). The CDR3 runs to 15 residues. The chain's CDR3 is CASSHRDRVNSPLHF. The DNA of the CDR3 is TGTGCCAGCAGCCACCGGGACAGGGTTAATTCACCCCTCCACTTT. Drawing the rest from reference TRBV7-9 and TRBJ1-6, the complete variable domain is DTGVSQNPRHKITKRGQNVTFRCDPISEHNRLYWYRQTLGQGPEFLTYFQNEAQLEKSRLLSDRFSAERPKGSFSTLEIQRTEQGDSAMYLCASSHRDRVNSPLHFGNGTRLTVT.

This clonotype came up many times. The chain links TRBV6-2 or TRBV6-3 to TRBJ2-5; D may be TRBD2 (6 bases). CDR3 size: 12 residues. Germline assignment: CDR1 MNHEY and CDR2 SVGEGT. Trimming took 8 bases from V and 5 from J, leaving 12 bases between them. CDR3 bases: TGTGCCAGCTCGACTAGACGGGAGACCCAGTACTTC. Protein: CASSTRRETQYF.

The chain is built from TRBV7-8 and TRBJ1-5; D uncertain. The CDR3 consists of 15 residues. The V and J ends lost 5 bases and 4 bases respectively, with 15 bases between them. Germline V gene data show CDR1 as SGHVS and CDR2 as FQNEAQ. Written as DNA, the CDR3 is TGTGCCAGCAGCCCCCGGACGGTCGGAAATCAGCCCCAGCATTTT. Translating gives CASSPRTVGNQPQHF. The complete variable domain, with remaining parts taken from reference TRBV7-8 and TRBJ1-5, reads GAGVSQSPRYKVAKRGQDVALRCDPISGHVSLFWYQQALGQGPEFLTYFQNEAQLDKSGLPSDRFFAERPEGSVSTLKIQRTQQEDSAVYLCASSPRTVGNQPQHFGDGTRLSIL.

At least ten counts were recorded for this clonotype. This chain links TRBV11-2 with TRBJ1-2; no firm D call. V was pared by 2 bases and J by 6 bases, with 16 bases between. This CDR3 is built from 15 residues. Germline V gives CDR1 SGHAT, CDR2 FQNNGV. The CDR3 is CASSLRPFGEDGYTF. The CDR3, as DNA: TGTGCCAGCAGCTTAAGGCCCTTTGGGGAGGATGGCTACACCTTC.

At least ten counts were recorded for this clonotype. The chain couples TRBV7-2 to TRBJ2-2; D is possibly TRBD1 (5 bases). Trimming cost V 10 bases and J 1 base, with 13 bases left between them. The CDR3 runs to 14 residues. Germline CDR1 reads SGHTA; CDR2 reads FQGNSA. CDR3 loop: CAKGWGENTGELFF. The CDR3, as DNA: TGTGCCAAAGGGTGGGGCGAGAACACCGGGGAGCTGTTTTTT.

A note on this clonotype: The germline gene is not matched at one end of the junction; a read error may be the cause. V usage is TRBV7-7 and J usage is TRBJ2-3; 7 bases are a match to TRBD2. This CDR3 has 15 residues. The germline gives CDR1 SSHAT, CDR2 FNYEAQ (reference sequence). The CDR3 DNA reads TGTGCTAGCAGCTTAAGCGGGGCGTTCACAGATACGCAGTATTTT. Translating gives CASSLSGAFTDTQYF.

This clonotype turned up a few times. CDR3 in amino acids: CASSLPPGQPFEAFF. In DNA form, the CDR3 reads TGTGCCAGCAGTTTACCCCCGGGACAGCCGTTTGAAGCTTTCTTT. The chain combines TRBV6-2 or TRBV6-3 with TRBJ1-1; 7 bases match TRBD1. Germline CDR1 and CDR2: MNHEY and SVGEGT. The junction had 12 bases not matched to a gene; V was cut back by 4 bases and J by 7 bases. This CDR3 region has 15 residues.

As for this clonotype: A single base separates this from a much larger clone, so it may be a read error. V usage is TRBV11-2 and J usage is TRBJ2-2, with 9 bases fitting TRBD2. With 8 bases clipped from V and 6 bases from J, the junction kept 10 bases outside the gene matches. CDR3 length: 15 amino acids. The germline V gene encodes CDR1 SGHAT and CDR2 FQNNGV. The CDR3 sequence is CASAPRSGSSGELFF. The CDR3, as DNA: TGTGCCAGCGCCCCCCGTAGCGGGAGCTCCGGGGAGCTGTTTTTT.

In its sample, this clonotype was seen a few times. The chain links TRBV10-3 to TRBJ1-5, with D tentatively TRBD1 (5 bases). CDR3 length equals 14 residues. The V end was cut by 5 bases, the J end by 1 base, with 9 bases between. Germline CDR1 and CDR2: ENHRY and SYGVKD. CDR3 nucleotides: TGTGCCATCAGTTTGGGGGGGAGCAATCAGCCCCAGCATTTT. Translating gives CAISLGGSNQPQHF.

The rearrangement uses TRBV29-1 and TRBJ1-2; 8 bases agree with TRBD1. The V gene's germline CDR1 is SQVTM and CDR2 ANQGSEA. The V and J ends lost 4 bases and 5 bases, in that order; junction bases with no gene match: 9. This CDR3 has 14 amino acids. The CDR3 DNA is TGCAGCGTTGTACCGCAGGGGGCGACTTATGGCTACACCTTC. This encodes CSVVPQGATYGYTF. Variable domain in full (rest from reference TRBV29-1 and TRBJ1-2): SAVISQKPSRDICQRGTSLTIQCQVDSQVTMMFWYRQQPGQSLTLIATANQGSEATYESGFVIDKFPISRPNLTFSTLTVSNMSPEDSSIYLCSVVPQGATYGYTFGSGTRLTVV.

The gene calls are TRBV19 and TRBJ2-5; D unclear. The CDR3 loop spans 13 amino acids. Germline CDR1 reads LNHDA; CDR2 reads SQIVND (reference sequence). V was pared by 5 bases and J by 1 base, with 8 bases between. CDR3 sequence: CASSELFQETQYF. The CDR3 DNA sequence: TGTGCCAGTAGTGAGCTATTCCAAGAGACCCAGTACTTC.

This clonotype was picked up many times. J is TRBJ2-7 and V is TRBV29-1; D may be TRBD1 or TRBD2 (5 bases each). Looked up from germline, CDR1 is SQVTM and CDR2 is ANQGSEA. The germline V and J ends were trimmed by 4 bases and 7 bases, with 11 bases remaining between them. The CDR3 extends over 11 amino acids. The chain's CDR3 is CSVVGGEEQYF. The DNA for the CDR3 is TGCAGCGTTGTTGGGGGTGAGGAGCAGTACTTC.

The rearrangement links TRBV20-1 to TRBJ2-5, with D uncertain. This CDR3 region has 11 residues. V lost 8 bases and J lost 0, with 7 bases in between. Germline values: CDR1 DFQATT, CDR2 SNEGSKA (reference sequence). The CDR3 protein is CSPEYQETQYF. The CDR3 DNA is TGCAGTCCCGAGTACCAAGAGACCCAGTACTTC.

This clonotype was counted a single time. The rearrangement links TRBV10-3 to TRBJ1-1; 7 bases align to TRBD1. The germline V gene encodes CDR1 ENHRY and CDR2 SYGVKD. CDR3 length: 12 residues. V lost 10 bases, J lost 4 bases, and 6 bases stayed unmatched. The CDR3 sequence: CATGAGGTEAFF. CDR3 in DNA: TGTGCCACAGGGGCAGGGGGCACTGAAGCTTTCTTT.

V gene TRBV7-4 combines with J gene TRBJ1-4; unclear D gene. The germline V gene has CDR1 SGHVT and CDR2 SQSDAQ. V was trimmed by 5 bases and J by 3 bases, leaving 13 bases between them. The CDR3 is made up of 15 amino acids. CDR3 amino acids: CASSQAERANEKLFF. The DNA of the CDR3 is TGTGCCAGCAGCCAAGCAGAGAGGGCTAATGAAAAACTGTTTTTT.

This clonotype occurred a few times. The genes are TRBV20-1 and TRBJ2-7; 7 bases fit TRBD1. CDR1 is DFQATT and CDR2 is SNEGSKA in the germline V gene (reference sequence). The CDR3 loop spans 13 amino acids. Unmatched junction bases numbered 6, after V lost 5 bases and J lost 2 bases. The CDR3 sequence: CSAPGTATYEQYF. The CDR3 DNA is TGCAGTGCTCCTGGGACAGCTACCTACGAGCAGTACTTC.

The CDR3 sequence is CATSDFAKSKETQYF. The CDR3 nucleotides read TGTGCCACCAGTGATTTCGCCAAGAGTAAAGAGACCCAGTACTTC. This sequence joins TRBV24-1 and TRBJ2-5; unclear D gene. The CDR3 extends over 15 amino acids. Germline CDR1 is KGHDR and CDR2 is SFDVKD. The ends were cut back, 1 base at V and 3 bases at J, with 11 bases in the middle.

This clonotype was seen at least ten times. The V call is TRBV7-9, the J call TRBJ1-2, with unresolved D. This CDR3 region has 13 residues. V was cut by 3 bases and J by 8 bases, with 13 bases left in between. Germline V gene lookup returns CDR1 SEHNR and CDR2 FQNEAQ (reference sequence). The chain's CDR3 is CASSFESTRGYTF. The CDR3 region has the DNA TGTGCCAGCAGCTTCGAGAGCACGCGCGGCTACACCTTC.

This sequence joins TRBV29-1 and TRBJ2-5; D is ambiguous. V lost 7 bases to trimming and J lost 2 bases, with 14 bases between them. The CDR3 is 13 amino acids. Germline values: CDR1 SQVTM, CDR2 ANQGSEA. The CDR3, as DNA: TGCAGCGCCGGAATCGGGCAACAAGAGACCCAGTACTTC. This codes for CSAGIGQQETQYF.

This clonotype was observed many times. V and J are TRBV19 and TRBJ2-7, with 7 bases aligning to TRBD2. Germline-derived CDR1 and CDR2 are LNHDA and SQIVND (reference sequence). This CDR3 has 14 amino acids. V lost 5 bases to trimming and J lost 2 bases; unmatched junction nucleotides: 6. This CDR3 is CASSEASGAYEQYF. CDR3 nucleotide sequence: TGTGCCAGTAGTGAGGCTAGCGGAGCCTACGAGCAGTACTTC.

The rearrangement joins TRBV7-9 to TRBJ2-7, with unresolved D. Trimming took 5 bases from V and 7 from J, leaving 15 bases between them. CDR1 and CDR2 (germline): SEHNR, FQNEAQ (reference sequence). The CDR3 runs 13 residues. The CDR3 protein is CASSQDPHQEQYF. The CDR3 DNA is TGTGCCAGCAGCCAGGACCCCCATCAGGAGCAGTACTTC.

This chain joins TRBV15 and TRBJ1-1; 7 bases line up with TRBD1. Per germline, CDR1 LNHNV and CDR2 YYDKDF (reference sequence). The CDR3 extends over 11 amino acids. V dropped 8 bases and J dropped 5; count of bases not matched to a gene: 2. The CDR3 loop reads CATQGGTEAFF. In nucleotides, the CDR3 is TGTGCCACCCAGGGGGGGACTGAAGCTTTCTTT.